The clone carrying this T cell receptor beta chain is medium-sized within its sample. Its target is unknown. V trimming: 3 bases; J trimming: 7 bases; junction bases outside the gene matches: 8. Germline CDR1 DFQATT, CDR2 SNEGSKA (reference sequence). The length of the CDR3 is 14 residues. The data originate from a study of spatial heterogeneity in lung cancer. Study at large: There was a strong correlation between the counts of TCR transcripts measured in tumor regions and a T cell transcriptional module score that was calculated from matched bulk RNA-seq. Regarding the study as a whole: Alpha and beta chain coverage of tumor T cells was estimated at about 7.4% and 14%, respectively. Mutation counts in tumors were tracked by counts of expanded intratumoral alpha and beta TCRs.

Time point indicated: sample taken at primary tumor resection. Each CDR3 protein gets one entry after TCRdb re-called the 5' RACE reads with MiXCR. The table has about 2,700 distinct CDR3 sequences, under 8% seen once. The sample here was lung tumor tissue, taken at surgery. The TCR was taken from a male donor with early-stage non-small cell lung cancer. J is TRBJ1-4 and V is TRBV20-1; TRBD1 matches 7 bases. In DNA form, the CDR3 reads TGCAGTGCTAGGGAAGGGGGCCGGGGTGAAAAACTGTTTTTT. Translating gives CSAREGGRGEKLFF.